One and the same sample provided the 15 T cell receptor beta chains below, sequenced in a study of shared clonotypes between healthy human individuals. Profiling relied on immunoSEQ multiplex PCR, and the TCRdb table lists in-frame clones only, not all of them. The sample has millions of clones; over 85% are singletons. The specimen sequenced was naive CD4+ T cells sorted from blood. Described subset: CD45RA+ positively selected. The receptors stem from a man aged 18 to 29 in good health.

Here the CDR3 DNA reads TGTGCCCACAACCCTACCGCCATTAATTCACCCCTCCACTTT. It specifies CAHNPTAINSPLHF. The chain has TRBV30 and TRBJ1-6; D uncertain. CDR3 length: 14 amino acids. V lost 8 bases, J lost 6 bases, and 17 bases lay in between. Per the germline V gene, CDR1 is GTSNPN and CDR2 is SVGIG (reference sequence).

The chain links TRBV19 to TRBJ2-7; the D gene could be TRBD1 or TRBD2 (5 bases each). This CDR3 is 15 amino acids long. V lost 3 bases, J lost 0 bases, and 12 bases lay in between. Germline V gene data show CDR1 as LNHDA and CDR2 as SQIVND (reference sequence). The CDR3 nucleotides are TGTGCCAGTAGTATTCCAGGGAGACCCTCCTACGAGCAGTACTTC. This encodes CASSIPGRPSYEQYF.

This chain links TRBV7-2 with TRBJ2-3; D not resolved. V gave up 4 bases and J gave up 4 bases, with 9 bases separating them. Germline CDR1 SGHTA, CDR2 FQGNSA. CDR3 length equals 13 residues. The CDR3 is CASSSWSADTQYF. The CDR3 DNA sequence: TGTGCCAGCAGCTCCTGGTCCGCAGATACGCAGTATTTT. Supplemented by reference TRBV7-2 and TRBJ2-3, the full variable domain reads GAGVSQSPSNKVTEKGKDVELRCDPISGHTALYWYRQSLGQGLEFLIYFQGNSAPDKSGLPSDRFSAERTGGSVSTLTIQRTQQEDSAVYLCASSSWSADTQYFGPGTRLTVL.

The rearrangement joins TRBV7-8 to TRBJ1-1, with D possibly TRBD1 on 6 matching bases. Trimming took off 0 bases at V and 3 bases at J, with 20 bases between the two ends. The germline V gene encodes CDR1 SGHVS and CDR2 FQNEAQ. The CDR3 consists of 18 residues. The CDR3 sequence: CASSLARRGKGVDTEAFF. The CDR3 DNA reads TGTGCCAGCAGCTTAGCGCGAAGGGGGAAAGGGGTAGACACTGAAGCTTTCTTT.

Here the CDR3 reads CSARGGDYGYTF. In nucleotides, the CDR3 is TGCAGCGCCAGGGGAGGAGACTATGGCTACACCTTC. V and J are TRBV29-1 and TRBJ1-2; possibly TRBD1 for D (6 bases). The CDR3 consists of 12 residues. Trimming shortened V by 7 bases and J by 3 bases, and 12 bases separated the two germline ends. CDR1 and CDR2 from the germline V gene are SQVTM and ANQGSEA. Full variable domain (missing parts from reference TRBV29-1 and TRBJ1-2): SAVISQKPSRDICQRGTSLTIQCQVDSQVTMMFWYRQQPGQSLTLIATANQGSEATYESGFVIDKFPISRPNLTFSTLTVSNMSPEDSSIYLCSARGGDYGYTFGSGTRLTVV.

The chain carries TRBV30 and TRBJ2-3; TRBD2 matches at 12 bases. The CDR3 loop spans 15 amino acids. After removal of 3 bases from V and 2 bases from J, the junction contained 3 bases not matched to a gene. Germline CDR1 reads GTSNPN; CDR2 reads SVGIG (reference sequence). Here the CDR3 DNA reads TGTGCCTGGAGGGGACTAGCGGGCTTCACAGATACGCAGTATTTT. As protein: CAWRGLAGFTDTQYF.

The chain is built from TRBV7-2 and TRBJ1-3; possible D gene TRBD1, 5 bases. Germline V gene lookup returns CDR1 SGHTA and CDR2 FQGNSA. The CDR3 contains 16 residues. Trimming shortened V by 3 bases and J by 4 bases, and 16 bases separated the two germline ends. Here the CDR3 DNA reads TGTGCCAGCAGCTTCCGCCTCAATAGGGGAGGAAACACCATATATTTT. Its translation: CASSFRLNRGGNTIYF. Looking up the rest from reference TRBV7-2 and TRBJ1-3 gives the full variable domain: GAGVSQSPSNKVTEKGKDVELRCDPISGHTALYWYRQSLGQGLEFLIYFQGNSAPDKSGLPSDRFSAERTGGSVSTLTIQRTQQEDSAVYLCASSFRLNRGGNTIYFGEGSWLTVV.

In DNA form, the CDR3 reads TGCGCCAGCAGCCAGTCGGGAACATTATATGAAAAACTGTTTTTT. This translates into CASSQSGTLYEKLFF. V gene TRBV4-1 combines with J gene TRBJ1-4; D unresolved. The CDR3 loop spans 15 amino acids. Per the germline V gene, CDR1 is MGHRA and CDR2 is YSYEKL. The V end lost 3 bases, the J end lost 6 bases, and 14 bases lay between the germline ends.

V usage is TRBV5-1 and J usage is TRBJ2-3; 9 bases fit TRBD2. CDR1 SGHRS and CDR2 YFSETQ come from the germline V gene. V lost 4 bases and J lost 4; bases outside the gene matches: 4. The CDR3 loop spans 14 amino acids. Here the CDR3 reads CASSDLAGPDTQYF. Here the CDR3 DNA reads TGCGCCAGCAGCGATCTAGCGGGACCAGATACGCAGTATTTT.

This clone was recorded once. The V and J genes are TRBV5-6 and TRBJ2-7; tentatively, D is TRBD1 or TRBD2 (5 bases each). The CDR3 sequence is 13 residues long. Looked up from germline, CDR1 is SGHDT and CDR2 is YYEEEE. V was pared by 3 bases and J by 4 bases, with 11 bases between. The CDR3 DNA sequence: TGTGCCAGCAGCTCCGGGACCATTTACGAGCAGTACTTC. This codes for CASSSGTIYEQYF. The full variable domain, rest sourced from reference TRBV5-6 and TRBJ2-7, is DAGVTQSPTHLIKTRGQQVTLRCSPKSGHDTVSWYQQALGQGPQFIFQYYEEEERQRGNFPDRFSGHQFPNYSSELNVNALLLGDSALYLCASSSGTIYEQYFGPGTRLTVT.

This clone appeared once. The CDR3 nucleotides are TGTGCCAGCTCACCATATCAGGGAGGTCAGCCCCAGCATTTT. Amino acid sequence: CASSPYQGGQPQHF. This chain uses TRBV18 with TRBJ1-5; the D gene is possibly TRBD1 (5 bases). With 2 bases removed from V and 6 bases from J, the gap between germline ends came to 11 bases. This CDR3 is 14 amino acids long. Germline lookup yields CDR1 KGHSH and CDR2 LQKENI.

The chain couples TRBV15 to TRBJ2-3; D unclear. This CDR3 has 15 amino acids. Trimming shortened V by 1 base and J by 2 bases, and 10 bases separated the two germline ends. Looked up from germline, CDR1 is LNHNV and CDR2 is YYDKDF (reference sequence). The CDR3, as DNA: TGTGCCACCAGCAGAGCTCGTGGGCCCACAGATACGCAGTATTTT. Its translation is CATSRARGPTDTQYF.

The chain uses TRBV9 and TRBJ2-1; weak D call: TRBD2 (5 bases). V was clipped by 3 bases and J by 7 bases, with 17 bases between them. This CDR3 is 15 amino acids long. Germline V CDR1 and CDR2: SGDLS, YYNGEE. In DNA form, the CDR3 reads TGTGCCAGCAGCGCGGAGGCGACAAAGAGAAATGAGCAGTTCTTC. Amino acid sequence: CASSAEATKRNEQFF.

The chain carries TRBV6-8 and TRBJ2-7; 12 bases line up with TRBD2. The trim removed 5 bases at V and 5 bases at J, leaving 4 bases unmatched. The germline V gene has CDR1 MNHGY and CDR2 SAAAGT. The CDR3 is 14 residues long. CDR3 bases: TGTGCCAGCAGTCGGACTAGCGGGACGAACGAGCAGTACTTC. Translating gives CASSRTSGTNEQYF.

With regard to this clone: Other nucleotide sequences in the sample specify the same CDR3. V is TRBV9 and J is TRBJ2-7; tentative D call: TRBD1 (6 bases). The V and J ends lost 2 bases and 0 bases respectively, with 9 bases between them. Germline lookup yields CDR1 SGDLS and CDR2 YYNGEE. This CDR3 spans 14 amino acids. CDR3 residues: CASSVTGSSYEQYF. In DNA form, the CDR3 reads TGTGCCAGCAGCGTCACAGGGAGCTCCTACGAGCAGTACTTC.